This T cell receptor (beta chain) was found in a study of CD8+ T cells in alopecia areata. V lost 8 bases and J lost 4, with 14 bases in between. Germline CDR1 is SQVTM and CDR2 is ANQGSEA. This CDR3 has 12 amino acids. Regarding the study as a whole: Tofacitinib significantly brought down scalp clonality and expanded CD8+ clones among top 100. Lesional scalp, notably in alopecia totalis/universalis, had clonality above that of normal scalp.

RNA extraction and reverse transcription yielded cDNA as sequencing template. Only in-frame clones appear in the TCRdb table, and some are missing; sequencing was by immunoSEQ multiplex PCR. The data contain 150,000 to 200,000 clones, 55% to 75% of them seen just once; the ten biggest clones take up around 0.91%. This clone has more than one count but fewer than ten. What it binds is not known. Indicated treatment: oral pan-JAK inhibitor, 5-10 mg twice daily. From alopecia areata patients, lesional scalp punch biopsies and peripheral blood were collected. The receptor comes from a human donor with alopecia areata. The chain is built from TRBV29-1 and TRBJ2-5; D possibly corresponds to TRBD1 (5 bases). The sequences come from CD4+ T cells sorted from blood, collected at week 4, from a patient treated with tofacitinib. The CDR3 sequence is CSHKGGAETQYF. CDR3 DNA: TGCAGCCACAAGGGTGGGGCAGAGACCCAGTACTTC.